In this sample, the clone carrying this T cell receptor beta chain turned up a few times. In the original workflow: Nucleated cell counts were estimated from reference gene primer amplification. The protocol was immunoSEQ multiplex PCR, while the TCRdb copy is restricted to in-frame clones and leaves out a portion. From that table come the V and J calls and clone size; the DNA was used to work out D and trimming. This sample yields tens of thousands of clones, of which approximately 84% are seen a single time; around 14% belongs to the top ten. The germline V and J ends were trimmed by 5 bases and 0 bases, with 18 bases remaining between them. Germline loops: CDR1 SGHKS, CDR2 YYEKEE (reference sequence). The CDR3 consists of 18 residues. This sample was included in a study of blood T cell repertoires in COVID-19. At the level of the study: From the United States, Italy and Spain came samples of acute and convalescent COVID-19. Sources were T cells, B-cell-depleted T cells, or PBMCs; the material itself was cDNA or gDNA.

Sequenced input: peripheral blood. The genes are TRBV5-5 and TRBJ1-6; the D gene is possibly TRBD1 (6 bases). This TCR came from a human donor in a cohort sampled during active COVID-19. CDR3 residues: CASSRTGSVISYNSPLHF. In nucleotides, the CDR3 is TGTGCCAGCAGTCGCACAGGGTCCGTGATCTCCTATAATTCACCCCTCCACTTT.